The 6 T cell receptor beta chains listed next were all sequenced from one sample in a study of blood T cell repertoires in COVID-19 (TCRdb year 2020). The receptor library was made with the immunoSEQ multiplex PCR assay. TCRdb obtained this table from immuneACCESS and retained in-frame rearrangements with V and J assigned. These tables miss some clones; where compared with another copy, unresolved V genes account for less than half of the shortfall, and the remainder is unexplained. For this sample the table gives 80,000 to 130,000 clones, of which approximately 86% were detected only once. The ten top clones hold 5.5% to 6.5% of the sample. Sequenced input: peripheral blood. These receptors all stem from an older woman with acute or convalescent COVID-19.

This clone was observed a single time. V is TRBV12-3 or TRBV12-4 and J is TRBJ1-4; no reliable D call. The length of the CDR3 is 12 residues. Trimming took 1 base from V and 7 from J, leaving 4 bases between them. CDR3 sequence (DNA): TGTGCCAGCAGTTTAGACATTGAAAAACTGTTTTTT. It is translated as CASSLDIEKLFF.

This chain joins TRBV4-1 and TRBJ2-5; 7 positions match TRBD1. Germline V lookup: CDR1 MGHRA, CDR2 YSYEKL. CDR3 length equals 17 residues. Losses at the gene ends were 0 bases for V and 0 bases for J; bases not matched to a gene: 7. Here the CDR3 DNA reads TGCGCCAGCAGCCAAGATAGGGACAGTTCGTACCAAGAGACCCAGTACTTC. Translated, it gives CASSQDRDSSYQETQYF.

The rearrangement links TRBV5-8 to TRBJ2-1; 7 nucleotides match TRBD1. The germline V gene encodes CDR1 SGHTS and CDR2 YDEGEE. V gave up 0 bases and J gave up 10 bases; unmatched junction bases: 1. This CDR3 contains 12 residues. The CDR3 sequence is CASSLARGEQFF. Here the CDR3 DNA reads TGTGCCAGCAGCTTGGCCAGGGGGGAGCAGTTCTTC.

The CDR3 coding sequence is TGTGCTAGTGCCCAGGGGAATCAGCCCCAGCATTTT. Translation: CASAQGNQPQHF. The chain couples TRBV12-5 to TRBJ1-5, with TRBD1 as a possible D gene (6 bases). Germline V gene sequence: CDR1 LGHNT, CDR2 FRNRAP. Trimming left V 7 bases short and J 4 bases short, with 8 bases between. The CDR3 runs 12 residues.

This chain uses TRBV19 with TRBJ2-1, with TRBD2 as a possible D gene (6 bases). Trimming left V 5 bases short and J 5 bases short, with 19 bases between. The germline V gene has CDR1 LNHDA and CDR2 SQIVND (reference sequence). The CDR3 sequence is 16 residues long. The CDR3 nucleotides are TGTGCCAGTAGTCTCCGTGAAGGTAGCGGACACAATGAGCAGTTCTTC. Its protein is CASSLREGSGHNEQFF.

This clone appeared a single time. This chain connects TRBV13 to TRBJ1-1; D is perhaps TRBD1 (6 bases). Germline V gene data show CDR1 as PRHDT and CDR2 as FYEKMQ (reference sequence). The CDR3 is 16 residues long. Trimming removed 6 bases from V and 5 bases from J, with 22 bases in between. The CDR3 nucleotides read TGTGCCAGCAGTCGATTCCGACGGGGGGCGAAGACTGAAGCTTTCTTT. Residues: CASSRFRRGAKTEAFF.